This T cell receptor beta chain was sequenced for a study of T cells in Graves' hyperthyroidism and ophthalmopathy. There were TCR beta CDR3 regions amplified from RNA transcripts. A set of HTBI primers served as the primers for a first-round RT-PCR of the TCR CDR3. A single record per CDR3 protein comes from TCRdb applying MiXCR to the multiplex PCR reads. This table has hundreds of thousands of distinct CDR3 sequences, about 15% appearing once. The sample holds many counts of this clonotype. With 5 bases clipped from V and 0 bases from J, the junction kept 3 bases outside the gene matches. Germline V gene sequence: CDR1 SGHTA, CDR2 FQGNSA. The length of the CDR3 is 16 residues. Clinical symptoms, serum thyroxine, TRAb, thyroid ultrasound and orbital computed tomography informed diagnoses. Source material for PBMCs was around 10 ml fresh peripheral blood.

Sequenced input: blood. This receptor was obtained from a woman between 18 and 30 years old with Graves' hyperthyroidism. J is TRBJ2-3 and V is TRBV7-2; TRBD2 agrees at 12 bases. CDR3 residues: CASSPGTSGSTDTQYF. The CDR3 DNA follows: TGTGCCAGCAGCCCGGGGACTAGCGGGAGCACAGATACGCAGTATTTT.